What follows describes a single T cell receptor (beta chain). Assay: immunoSEQ multiplex PCR; the TCRdb copy retains only in-frame clones and omits some. Of 20,000 to 25,000 clones detected, under 90% appear once; the ten largest clones hold around 38%. This entry is derived from a study of OX40 agonist ivuxolimab in advanced cancers. Turning to the study itself: Given to patients was ivuxolimab, an agonistic anti-OX40 (CD134) antibody. Cancers in dose escalation were hepatocellular, melanoma, renal cell and head and neck.

V lost 4 bases and J lost 4, with 13 bases in between. The CDR3 has 14 residues. CDR1 SEHNR and CDR2 FQNEAQ come from the germline V gene (reference sequence). The rearrangement joins TRBV7-9 to TRBJ2-5; D remains ambiguous. The clonotype was recovered from an adult with an advanced solid tumor such as melanoma, head and neck, liver or kidney cancer. Here the sequenced sample was CD4+ or CD8+ T cells sorted from blood, taken in a trial of the OX40 agonist ivuxolimab. DNA of the CDR3: TGTGCCAGCAGCTCGACTCCTTCAGGAGAGACCCAGTACTTC. Protein product: CASSSTPSGETQYF.